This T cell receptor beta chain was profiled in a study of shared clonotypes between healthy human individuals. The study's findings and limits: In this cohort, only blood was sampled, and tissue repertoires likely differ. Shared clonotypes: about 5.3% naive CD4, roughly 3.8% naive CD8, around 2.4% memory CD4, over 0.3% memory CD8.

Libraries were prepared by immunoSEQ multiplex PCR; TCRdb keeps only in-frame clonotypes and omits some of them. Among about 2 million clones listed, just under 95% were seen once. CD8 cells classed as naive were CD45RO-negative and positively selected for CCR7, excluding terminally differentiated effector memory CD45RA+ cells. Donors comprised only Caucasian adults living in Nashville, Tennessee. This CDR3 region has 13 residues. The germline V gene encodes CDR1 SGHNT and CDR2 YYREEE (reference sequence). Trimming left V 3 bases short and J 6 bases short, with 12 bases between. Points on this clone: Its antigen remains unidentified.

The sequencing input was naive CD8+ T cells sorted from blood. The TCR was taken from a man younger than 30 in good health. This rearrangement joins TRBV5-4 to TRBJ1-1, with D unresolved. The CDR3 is CASSSIGWPEAFF. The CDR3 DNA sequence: TGTGCCAGCAGCTCCATCGGGTGGCCTGAAGCTTTCTTT.